Listed below are T cell receptor beta chains from one sample, sequenced in a study of blood T cell repertoires in COVID-19. The table came from immunoSEQ multiplex PCR; TCRdb's copy has only in-frame clones and leaves some out. The repertoire has about 150,000 clones, 70% to 85% of them found once; the top ten carry just over 9.5%. The sequenced sample consisted of peripheral blood. The receptors shown here come from a woman in her forties or fifties with acute or convalescent COVID-19. Each CDR3 is given with its conserved first and last residue. Fields, in order: CDR3 protein, CDR3 DNA, V gene, J gene, clone size, D gene. D genes are given only for firm matches. Some rows have no size entry. The others give once, few or many, or a class for an expanded clone.

CASKRGTHTNSNQPQHF,TGTGCCAGCAAGCGGGGGACACATACTAATAGCAATCAGCCCCAGCATTTT,TRBV5-5,TRBJ1-5,once,NA
CASSPRGADTQYF,TGCGCCAGCAGCCCTCGTGGGGCGGATACGCAGTATTTT,TRBV4-1,TRBJ2-3,few,NA
CASSLPTPGTNYGYTF,TGTGCCAGCAGCTTACCTACGCCCGGGACAAACTATGGCTACACCTTC,TRBV7-3,TRBJ1-2,NA,NA
CASSVGGPGELFF,TGTGCCAGCAGCGTAGGAGGCCCCGGGGAGCTGTTTTTT,TRBV9,TRBJ2-2,few,NA
CASHALAGMVGELFF,TGTGCCAGCCACGCCCTAGCGGGAATGGTCGGGGAGCTGTTTTTT,TRBV5-5,TRBJ2-2,NA,TRBD2
CASSWTGAYDTEAFF,TGCGCCAGCAGCTGGACAGGGGCTTATGACACTGAAGCTTTCTTT,TRBV5-1,TRBJ1-1,NA,TRBD1
CASSIGTGANTEAFF,TGTGCCAGTAGTATAGGCACAGGGGCGAACACTGAAGCTTTCTTT,TRBV19,TRBJ1-1,NA,TRBD1
CASSKLSSGVEQYF,TGTGCCAGCAGCAAGCTTAGTTCCGGGGTCGAGCAGTACTTC,TRBV21-1,TRBJ2-7,NA,NA
CASRVEQGAGYTF,TGTGCCAGTAGGGTCGAGCAGGGGGCTGGCTACACCTTC,TRBV19,TRBJ1-2,NA,TRBD1
CASSYVASSYEQYF,TGTGCCAGCAGTTACGTCGCTAGCTCCTACGAGCAGTACTTC,TRBV6-5,TRBJ2-7,NA,NA
CASSEGYGTRSNQPQHF,TGTGCCAGCAGTGAAGGGTACGGGACAAGAAGCAATCAGCCCCAGCATTTT,TRBV6-1,TRBJ1-5,NA,NA
CASSTSTDTQYF,TGTGCCAGCAGCACTAGCACAGATACGCAGTATTTT,TRBV7-2,TRBJ2-3,NA,NA
CASSLVGVGQTQYF,TGCGCCAGCAGCTTGGTCGGGGTTGGGCAGACCCAGTACTTC,TRBV5-1,TRBJ2-5,once,NA
CASSTGTGGAEQYF,TGTGCCAGCAGCACCGGGACAGGGGGCGCCGAGCAGTACTTC,TRBV11-3,TRBJ2-7,few,TRBD1
CASSIRDRGFETQYF,TGTGCCAGTAGTATCCGGGACAGGGGATTTGAGACCCAGTACTTC,TRBV19,TRBJ2-5,NA,TRBD1
CASSHSTGGNEQYF,TGTGCCAGCAGCCATTCTACAGGGGGCAACGAGCAGTACTTC,TRBV3-1/TRBV3-2,TRBJ2-7,NA,TRBD1
CASSYSRLANSYEQYF,TGTGCCAGCAGTTACTCGAGACTAGCGAACTCCTACGAGCAGTACTTC,TRBV6-2/TRBV6-3,TRBJ2-7,NA,TRBD2
CASRSGTENTEAFF,TGTGCCAGCAGGTCCGGGACAGAAAACACTGAAGCTTTCTTT,TRBV7-3,TRBJ1-1,NA,TRBD1
CASSYGSGQGYEQYF,TGTGCCAGCAGTTACGGATCGGGACAGGGGTACGAGCAGTACTTC,TRBV6-5,TRBJ2-7,NA,TRBD1
CASSQGQGRTIYF,TGTGCCAGCAGCCAGGGACAGGGGAGGACCATATATTTT,TRBV3-1/TRBV3-2,TRBJ1-3,NA,TRBD1
CASSSTVHGNQPQHF,TGTGCCAGCAGTTCGACAGTACATGGCAATCAGCCCCAGCATTTT,TRBV27,TRBJ1-5,few,NA
CASSYSNGQGNGYTF,TGTGCCAGCAGTTACTCGAACGGGCAGGGGAATGGCTACACCTTC,TRBV6-2/TRBV6-3,TRBJ1-2,NA,NA
CASTPLGASGSGANVLTF,TGTGCCAGTACCCCCCTGGGGGCCTCGGGCTCCGGGGCCAACGTCCTGACTTTC,TRBV28,TRBJ2-6,once,NA
CASSLDYYAGVSETQYF,TGTGCCAGCAGCTTAGATTACTACGCGGGCGTCTCAGAGACCCAGTACTTC,TRBV7-9,TRBJ2-5,once,NA
CSVDPTSGSNRDEQFF,TGCAGCGTTGATCCGACTAGCGGGAGCAACAGAGATGAGCAGTTCTTC,TRBV29-1,TRBJ2-1,NA,TRBD2
CASSLTAGPYEQYF,TGCGCCAGCAGCTTGACAGCGGGACCCTACGAGCAGTACTTC,TRBV5-1,TRBJ2-7,NA,TRBD2
CASSPLTSGGAGELFF,TGTGCCAGCAGCCCCCTGACTAGCGGGGGGGCCGGGGAGCTGTTTTTT,TRBV14,TRBJ2-2,NA,TRBD2
CASSQRDSFPYGYTF,TGCGCCAGCAGCCAACGGGACAGTTTCCCCTATGGCTACACCTTC,TRBV4-3,TRBJ1-2,once,TRBD1
CSVETGLPLYGYTF,TGCAGCGTTGAGACCGGACTTCCTCTCTATGGCTACACCTTC,TRBV29-1,TRBJ1-2,NA,NA
CASSPQSGAKGAGMNTEAFF,TGTGCCAGCTCACCACAAAGCGGAGCTAAGGGGGCTGGAATGAACACTGAAGCTTTCTTT,TRBV18,TRBJ1-1,NA,TRBD1
CSVEGVNEQFF,TGCAGCGTCGAAGGAGTCAATGAGCAGTTCTTC,TRBV29-1,TRBJ2-1,NA,NA
CSVGGSTDTQYF,TGCAGCGTTGGGGGCAGTACAGATACGCAGTATTTT,TRBV29-1,TRBJ2-3,NA,NA
CASSLDDSSSYNEQFF,TGTGCCAGCAGCTTAGACGATTCGAGCTCCTACAATGAGCAGTTCTTC,TRBV11-2,TRBJ2-1,NA,NA
CAISEPGPGYTF,TGTGCCATCAGTGAGCCGGGTCCTGGCTACACCTTC,TRBV10-3,TRBJ1-2,few,NA
CASSELSDEQYF,TGTGCCAGCAGTGAATTATCGGACGAGCAGTACTTC,TRBV2,TRBJ2-7,once,NA
CASSDLFTGELFF,TGTGCCAGCAGTGACTTGTTCACCGGGGAGCTGTTTTTT,TRBV2,TRBJ2-2,NA,NA
CASSGIQETQYF,TGTGCCAGCTCAGGCATCCAAGAGACCCAGTACTTC,TRBV18,TRBJ2-5,NA,NA